This T cell receptor beta chain is from a study of blood T cell repertoires in COVID-19. The repertoire was sequenced with immunoSEQ multiplex PCR; TCRdb's copy has only in-frame clones and lacks some. The data show roughly 70,000 clones, around 74% seen once. Sequenced sample: peripheral blood. This clonotype was obtained from an older man with acute or convalescent COVID-19.

CDR3 in DNA: TGTGCCAGCAGCTTGGTGGCAGTTCACTATGGCTACACCTTC. This encodes CASSLVAVHYGYTF. The chain has TRBV5-6 and TRBJ1-2; D not resolved. CDR1 SGHDT and CDR2 YYEEEE come from the germline V gene. The CDR3 runs 14 residues. Trimming pared 0 bases from V and 3 bases from J, leaving 9 bases between.